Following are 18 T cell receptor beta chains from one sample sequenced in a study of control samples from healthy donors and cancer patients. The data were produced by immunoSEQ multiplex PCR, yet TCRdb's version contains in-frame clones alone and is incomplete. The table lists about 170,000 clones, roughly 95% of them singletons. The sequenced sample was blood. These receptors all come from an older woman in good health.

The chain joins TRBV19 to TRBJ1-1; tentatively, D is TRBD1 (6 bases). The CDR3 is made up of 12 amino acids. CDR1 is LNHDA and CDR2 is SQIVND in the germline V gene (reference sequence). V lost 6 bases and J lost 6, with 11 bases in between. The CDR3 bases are TGTGCCAGTAGATCTCAGGGGTCTGAAGCTTTCTTT. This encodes CASRSQGSEAFF.

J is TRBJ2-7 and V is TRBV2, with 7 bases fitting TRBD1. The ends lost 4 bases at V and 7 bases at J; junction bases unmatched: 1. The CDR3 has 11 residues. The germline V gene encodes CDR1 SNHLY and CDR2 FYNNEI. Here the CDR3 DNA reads TGTGCCAGCAGTGTGGACAGGGAGCAGTACTTC. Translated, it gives CASSVDREQYF.

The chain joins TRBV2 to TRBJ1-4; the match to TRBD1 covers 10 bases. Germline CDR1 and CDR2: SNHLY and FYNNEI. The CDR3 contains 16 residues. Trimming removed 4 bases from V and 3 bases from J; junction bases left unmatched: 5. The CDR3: CASSVGQGQANEKLFF. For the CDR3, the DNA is TGTGCCAGCAGTGTGGGACAGGGGCAGGCTAATGAAAAACTGTTTTTT.

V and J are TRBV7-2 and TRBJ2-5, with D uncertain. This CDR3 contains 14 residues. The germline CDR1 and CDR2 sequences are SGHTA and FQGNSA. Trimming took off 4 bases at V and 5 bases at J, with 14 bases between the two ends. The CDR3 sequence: CASSSIGVGETQYF. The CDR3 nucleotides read TGTGCCAGCAGCTCGATCGGTGTTGGGGAGACCCAGTACTTC.

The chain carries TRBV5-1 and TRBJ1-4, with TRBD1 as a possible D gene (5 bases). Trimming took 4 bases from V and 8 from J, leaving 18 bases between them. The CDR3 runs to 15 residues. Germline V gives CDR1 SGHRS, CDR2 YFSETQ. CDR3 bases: TGCGCCAGCAGCCTGCAGGGTTTAGGGTTGGAAAAACTGTTTTTT. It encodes CASSLQGLGLEKLFF.

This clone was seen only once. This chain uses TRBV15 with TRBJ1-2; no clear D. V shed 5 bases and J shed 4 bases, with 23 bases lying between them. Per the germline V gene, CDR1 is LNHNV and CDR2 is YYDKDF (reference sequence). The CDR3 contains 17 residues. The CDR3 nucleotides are TGTGCCACCAGCCCTGCTCGACTTGAACACGGATCCTATGGCTACACCTTC. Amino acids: CATSPARLEHGSYGYTF.

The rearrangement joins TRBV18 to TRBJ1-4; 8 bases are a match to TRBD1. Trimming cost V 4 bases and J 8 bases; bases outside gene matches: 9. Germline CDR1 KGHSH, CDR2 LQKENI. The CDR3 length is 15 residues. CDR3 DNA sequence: TGTGCCAGCTCACTCCCGCAGGGGGCGCAGGAAAAACTGTTTTTT. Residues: CASSLPQGAQEKLFF.

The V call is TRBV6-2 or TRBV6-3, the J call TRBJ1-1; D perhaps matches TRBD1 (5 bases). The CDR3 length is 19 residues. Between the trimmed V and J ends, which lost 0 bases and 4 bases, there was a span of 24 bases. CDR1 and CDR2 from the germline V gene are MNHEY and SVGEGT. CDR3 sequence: CASSYSFSAPGAAITEAFF. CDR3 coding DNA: TGTGCCAGCAGTTACTCTTTCTCGGCTCCTGGGGCAGCAATCACTGAAGCTTTCTTT.

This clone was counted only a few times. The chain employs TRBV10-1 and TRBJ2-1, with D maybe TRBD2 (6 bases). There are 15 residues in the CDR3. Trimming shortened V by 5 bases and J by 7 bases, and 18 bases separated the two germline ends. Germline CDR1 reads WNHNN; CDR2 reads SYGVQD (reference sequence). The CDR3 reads CASSPPGRGSNEQFF. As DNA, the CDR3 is TGCGCCAGCAGTCCCCCCGGGAGAGGGTCTAATGAGCAGTTCTTC.

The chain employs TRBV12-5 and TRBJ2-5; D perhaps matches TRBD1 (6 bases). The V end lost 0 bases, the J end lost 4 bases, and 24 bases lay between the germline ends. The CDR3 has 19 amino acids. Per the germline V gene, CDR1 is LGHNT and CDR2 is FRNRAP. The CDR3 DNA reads TGTGCTAGTGGTTTGGTACGGGTACAGGGATGGGCAGCAGGAGAGACCCAGTACTTC. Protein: CASGLVRVQGWAAGETQYF.

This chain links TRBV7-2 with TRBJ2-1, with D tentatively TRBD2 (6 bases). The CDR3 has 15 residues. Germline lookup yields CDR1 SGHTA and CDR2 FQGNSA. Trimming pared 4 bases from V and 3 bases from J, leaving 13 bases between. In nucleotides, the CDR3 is TGTGCCAGCAGCTCAACGGGGGACCGCTACAATGAGCAGTTCTTC. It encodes CASSSTGDRYNEQFF.

CDR3 sequence: CASLGHDNSPLHF. CDR3 DNA sequence: TGTGCCAGCCTTGGGCACGATAATTCACCCCTCCACTTT. V and J are TRBV7-9 and TRBJ1-6, with unresolved D. Trimming cost V 8 bases and J 5 bases, with 10 bases left between them. Germline V gives CDR1 SEHNR, CDR2 FQNEAQ (reference sequence). This CDR3 contains 13 residues.

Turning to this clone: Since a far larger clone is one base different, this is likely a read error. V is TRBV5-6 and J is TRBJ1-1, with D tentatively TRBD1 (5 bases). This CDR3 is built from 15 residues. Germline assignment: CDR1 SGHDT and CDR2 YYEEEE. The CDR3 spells CPSSLVRGGNTEAFF. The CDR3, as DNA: TGTCCCAGCAGCTTGGTGCGGGGGGGGAACACTGAAGCTTTCTTT.

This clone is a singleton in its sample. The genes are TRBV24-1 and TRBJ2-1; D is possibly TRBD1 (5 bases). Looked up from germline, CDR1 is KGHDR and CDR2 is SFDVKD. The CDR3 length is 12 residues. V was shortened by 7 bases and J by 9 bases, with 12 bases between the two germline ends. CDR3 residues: CATSVGQGEQFF. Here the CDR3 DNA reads TGTGCCACCAGCGTCGGACAAGGTGAGCAGTTCTTC.

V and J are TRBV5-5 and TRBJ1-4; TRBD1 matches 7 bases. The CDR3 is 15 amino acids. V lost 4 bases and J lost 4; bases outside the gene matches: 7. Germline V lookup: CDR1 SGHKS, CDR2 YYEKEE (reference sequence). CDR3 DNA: TGTGCCAGCAGCGAACCAGGGGGAGGTAATGAAAAACTGTTTTTT. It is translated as CASSEPGGGNEKLFF.

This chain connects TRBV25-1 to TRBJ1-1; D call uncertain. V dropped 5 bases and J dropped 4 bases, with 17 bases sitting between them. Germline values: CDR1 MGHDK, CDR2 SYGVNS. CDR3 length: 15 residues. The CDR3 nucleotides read TGTGCCAGCAGTCAAATTGGGAGGTCCGGCACTGAAGCTTTCTTT. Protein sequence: CASSQIGRSGTEAFF.

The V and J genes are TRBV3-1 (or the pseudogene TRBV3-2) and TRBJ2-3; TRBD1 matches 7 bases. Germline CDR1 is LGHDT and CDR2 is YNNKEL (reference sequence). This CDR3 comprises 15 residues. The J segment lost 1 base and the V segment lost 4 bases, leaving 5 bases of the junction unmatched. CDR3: CASSLQGWGTDTQYF. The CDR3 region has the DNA TGTGCCAGCAGCCTACAGGGGTGGGGCACAGATACGCAGTATTTT.

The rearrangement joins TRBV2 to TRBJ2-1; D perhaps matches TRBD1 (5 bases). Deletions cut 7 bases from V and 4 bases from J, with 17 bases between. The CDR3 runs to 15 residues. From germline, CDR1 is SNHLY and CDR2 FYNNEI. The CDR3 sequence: CASKVGQGRYNEQFF. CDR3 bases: TGTGCCAGCAAGGTGGGGCAGGGAAGATACAATGAGCAGTTCTTC.